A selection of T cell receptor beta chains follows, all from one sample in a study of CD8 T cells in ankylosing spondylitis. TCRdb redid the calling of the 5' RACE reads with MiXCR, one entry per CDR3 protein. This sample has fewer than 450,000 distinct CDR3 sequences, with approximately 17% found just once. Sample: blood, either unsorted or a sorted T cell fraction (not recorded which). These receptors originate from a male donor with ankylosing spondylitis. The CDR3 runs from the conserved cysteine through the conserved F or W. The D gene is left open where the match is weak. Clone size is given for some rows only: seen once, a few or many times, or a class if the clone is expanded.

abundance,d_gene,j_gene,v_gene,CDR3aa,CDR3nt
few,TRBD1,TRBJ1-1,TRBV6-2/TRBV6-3,CASRDRANTEAFF,TGTGCCAGCAGGGACAGGGCGAACACTGAAGCTTTCTTT
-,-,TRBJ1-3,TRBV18,CASSPGSFSGNTIYF,TGTGCCAGCTCACCCGGGAGCTTTTCTGGAAACACCATATATTTT
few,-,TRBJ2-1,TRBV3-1,CASSRGRVGEQFF,TGTGCCAGCAGCCGGGGCAGGGTAGGGGAGCAGTTCTTC
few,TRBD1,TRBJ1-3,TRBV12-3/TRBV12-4,CASSLGDRGRYTIYF,TGTGCCAGCAGTTTAGGGGACAGGGGGCGGTACACCATATATTTT
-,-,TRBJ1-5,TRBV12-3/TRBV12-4,CASSPSAPAGNQPQHF,TGTGCCAGCAGTCCCTCGGCCCCGGCAGGCAATCAGCCCCAGCATTTT
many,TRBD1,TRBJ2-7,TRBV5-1,CASSSTGGGYEQYF,TGCGCCAGCAGCTCTACAGGGGGCGGATACGAGCAGTACTTC
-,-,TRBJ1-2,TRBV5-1,CASSLDSGSLTYGYTF,TGCGCCAGCAGCTTGGATTCGGGTTCTTTAACCTATGGCTACACCTTC
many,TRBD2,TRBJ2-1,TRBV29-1,CSVELAAFYNEQFF,TGCAGCGTGGAACTAGCGGCTTTCTACAATGAGCAGTTCTTC
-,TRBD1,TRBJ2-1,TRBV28,CASSIPGTGGWNEQFF,TGTGCCAGCAGTATCCCCGGGACAGGGGGCTGGAATGAGCAGTTCTTC
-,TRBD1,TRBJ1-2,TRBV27,CASRKTGDRINYGYTF,TGTGCCAGCCGGAAGACCGGGGACAGGATTAACTATGGCTACACCTTC
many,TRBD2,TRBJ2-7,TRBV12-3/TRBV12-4,CASTLGGGEQYF,TGTGCCAGCACCTTGGGGGGGGGCGAGCAGTACTTC
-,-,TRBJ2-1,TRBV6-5,CASSYRVYNEQFF,TGTGCCAGCAGTTACAGGGTATACAATGAGCAGTTCTTC
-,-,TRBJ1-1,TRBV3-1,CASSRSGREEAFF,TGTGCCAGCAGCCGGTCAGGGAGAGAGGAAGCTTTCTTT
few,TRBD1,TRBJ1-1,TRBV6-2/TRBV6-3,CASSLGQGTLNTEAFF,TGTGCCAGCAGTTTGGGACAGGGGACCCTGAACACTGAAGCTTTCTTT
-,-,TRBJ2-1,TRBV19,CASRMQRDTYNEQFF,TGTGCCAGTAGGATGCAGCGAGATACTTACAATGAGCAGTTCTTC
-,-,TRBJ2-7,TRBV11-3,CASSRRPGTSYEQYF,TGTGCCAGCAGCCGCCGGCCGGGGACCTCCTACGAGCAGTACTTC
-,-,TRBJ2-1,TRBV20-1,CSARPLGEQFF,TGCAGTGCTAGACCTTTGGGTGAGCAGTTCTTC
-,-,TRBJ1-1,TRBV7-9,CASSFPPTGTNTEAFF,TGTGCCAGCAGCTTTCCCCCGACAGGAACGAACACTGAAGCTTTCTTT
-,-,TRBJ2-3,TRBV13,CASSFNAGHTDTQYF,TGTGCCAGCAGCTTTAACGCGGGGCACACAGATACGCAGTATTTT
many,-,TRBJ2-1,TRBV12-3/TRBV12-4,CASSLRLDYNEQFF,TGTGCCAGCAGTTTACGGCTGGACTACAATGAGCAGTTCTTC
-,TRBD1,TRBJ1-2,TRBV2,CASSEQGGANYGYTF,TGTGCCAGCAGCGAGCAGGGGGGAGCTAACTATGGCTACACCTTC
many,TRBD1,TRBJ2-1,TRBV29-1,CSVAGTGTSYNEQFF,TGCAGCGTCGCCGGGACAGGGACATCCTACAATGAGCAGTTCTTC
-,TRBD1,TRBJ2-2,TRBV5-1,CASSPQTGAGELFF,TGCGCCAGCAGCCCCCAAACAGGGGCCGGGGAGCTGTTTTTT
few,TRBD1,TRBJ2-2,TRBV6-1,CASKIGGMNTGELFF,TGTGCCAGCAAGATAGGGGGCATGAACACCGGGGAGCTGTTTTTT
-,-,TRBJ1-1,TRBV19,CASSTPGQNTEAFF,TGTGCCAGTAGTACCCCGGGACAGAACACTGAAGCTTTCTTT
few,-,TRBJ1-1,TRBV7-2,CASSLWGSSPSFF,TGTGCCAGCAGCTTATGGGGCTCGTCGCCCTCTTTCTTT
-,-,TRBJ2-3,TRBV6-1,CASSNALAAEGTQYF,TGTGCCAGCAGTAACGCGTTAGCAGCGGAGGGTACGCAGTATTTT
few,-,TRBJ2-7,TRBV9,CASSATGTTTYEQYF,TGTGCCAGCAGCGCCACAGGGACTACCACCTACGAGCAGTACTTC
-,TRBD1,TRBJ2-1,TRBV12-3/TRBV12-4,CASSLVGQQNEQFF,TGTGCCAGCAGTTTAGTGGGACAGCAAAATGAGCAGTTCTTC
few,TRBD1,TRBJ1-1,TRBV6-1,CASSPLWGQPNTEAFF,TGTGCCAGCAGTCCTCTTTGGGGACAGCCGAACACTGAAGCTTTCTTT
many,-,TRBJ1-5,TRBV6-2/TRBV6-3,CASSSGQIRNQPQHF,TGTGCCAGCAGCTCCGGACAGATTCGCAATCAGCCCCAGCATTTT
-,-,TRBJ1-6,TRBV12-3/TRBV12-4,CASSHPNLRDNSPLHF,TGTGCCAGCAGCCACCCTAATCTCAGGGACAATTCACCCCTCCACTTT
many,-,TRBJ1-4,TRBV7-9,CASTRYPGDTEKLFF,TGTGCCAGCACCCGATACCCCGGGGATACCGAAAAACTGTTTTTT
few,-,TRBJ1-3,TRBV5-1,CASSASVSGNTIYF,TGCGCCAGCAGCGCGAGTGTCTCTGGAAACACCATATATTTT
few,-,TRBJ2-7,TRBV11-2,CASSHRWAAYEQYF,TGTGCCAGCAGCCACCGGTGGGCAGCCTACGAGCAGTACTTC
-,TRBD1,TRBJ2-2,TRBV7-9,CASRAGDRDRNTGELFF,TGTGCCAGCAGGGCCGGAGACCGGGACAGAAACACCGGGGAGCTGTTTTTT
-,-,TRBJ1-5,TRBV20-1,CSASIWGGNQPQHF,TGCAGTGCTAGCATTTGGGGGGGCAATCAGCCCCAGCATTTT
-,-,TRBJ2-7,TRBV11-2,CASSLVQGQREFSSYEQYF,TGTGCCAGCAGCTTAGTTCAGGGACAGCGGGAGTTCAGCTCCTACGAGCAGTACTTC
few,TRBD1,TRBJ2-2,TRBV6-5,CASSYIETGAPGELFF,TGTGCCAGCAGTTACATCGAGACAGGGGCCCCCGGGGAGCTGTTTTTT
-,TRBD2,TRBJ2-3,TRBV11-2,CASSTSGRYTDTQYF,TGTGCCAGCAGCACTAGCGGGAGATACACAGATACGCAGTATTTT
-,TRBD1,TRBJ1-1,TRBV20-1,CSASRQGATTEAFF,TGCAGTGCTTCGCGACAGGGGGCGACCACTGAAGCTTTCTTT
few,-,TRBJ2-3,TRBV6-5,CASSYSRGGSSTDTQYF,TGTGCCAGCAGTTACTCGAGGGGCGGCAGCTCCACAGATACGCAGTATTTT
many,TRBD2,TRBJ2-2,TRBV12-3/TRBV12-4,CASSSPAGALGGELFF,TGTGCCAGCAGTTCCCCGGCGGGAGCCTTAGGGGGGGAGCTGTTTTTT
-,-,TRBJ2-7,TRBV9,CASKEQYF,TGTGCCAGCAAAGAGCAGTACTTC
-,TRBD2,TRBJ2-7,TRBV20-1,CSASSTSGSYEQYF,TGCAGTGCGAGCAGCACTAGCGGGTCCTACGAGCAGTACTTC
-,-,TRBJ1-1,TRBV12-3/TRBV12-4,CASSRRVGTEAFF,TGTGCCAGCAGTCGCAGGGTTGGCACTGAAGCTTTCTTT